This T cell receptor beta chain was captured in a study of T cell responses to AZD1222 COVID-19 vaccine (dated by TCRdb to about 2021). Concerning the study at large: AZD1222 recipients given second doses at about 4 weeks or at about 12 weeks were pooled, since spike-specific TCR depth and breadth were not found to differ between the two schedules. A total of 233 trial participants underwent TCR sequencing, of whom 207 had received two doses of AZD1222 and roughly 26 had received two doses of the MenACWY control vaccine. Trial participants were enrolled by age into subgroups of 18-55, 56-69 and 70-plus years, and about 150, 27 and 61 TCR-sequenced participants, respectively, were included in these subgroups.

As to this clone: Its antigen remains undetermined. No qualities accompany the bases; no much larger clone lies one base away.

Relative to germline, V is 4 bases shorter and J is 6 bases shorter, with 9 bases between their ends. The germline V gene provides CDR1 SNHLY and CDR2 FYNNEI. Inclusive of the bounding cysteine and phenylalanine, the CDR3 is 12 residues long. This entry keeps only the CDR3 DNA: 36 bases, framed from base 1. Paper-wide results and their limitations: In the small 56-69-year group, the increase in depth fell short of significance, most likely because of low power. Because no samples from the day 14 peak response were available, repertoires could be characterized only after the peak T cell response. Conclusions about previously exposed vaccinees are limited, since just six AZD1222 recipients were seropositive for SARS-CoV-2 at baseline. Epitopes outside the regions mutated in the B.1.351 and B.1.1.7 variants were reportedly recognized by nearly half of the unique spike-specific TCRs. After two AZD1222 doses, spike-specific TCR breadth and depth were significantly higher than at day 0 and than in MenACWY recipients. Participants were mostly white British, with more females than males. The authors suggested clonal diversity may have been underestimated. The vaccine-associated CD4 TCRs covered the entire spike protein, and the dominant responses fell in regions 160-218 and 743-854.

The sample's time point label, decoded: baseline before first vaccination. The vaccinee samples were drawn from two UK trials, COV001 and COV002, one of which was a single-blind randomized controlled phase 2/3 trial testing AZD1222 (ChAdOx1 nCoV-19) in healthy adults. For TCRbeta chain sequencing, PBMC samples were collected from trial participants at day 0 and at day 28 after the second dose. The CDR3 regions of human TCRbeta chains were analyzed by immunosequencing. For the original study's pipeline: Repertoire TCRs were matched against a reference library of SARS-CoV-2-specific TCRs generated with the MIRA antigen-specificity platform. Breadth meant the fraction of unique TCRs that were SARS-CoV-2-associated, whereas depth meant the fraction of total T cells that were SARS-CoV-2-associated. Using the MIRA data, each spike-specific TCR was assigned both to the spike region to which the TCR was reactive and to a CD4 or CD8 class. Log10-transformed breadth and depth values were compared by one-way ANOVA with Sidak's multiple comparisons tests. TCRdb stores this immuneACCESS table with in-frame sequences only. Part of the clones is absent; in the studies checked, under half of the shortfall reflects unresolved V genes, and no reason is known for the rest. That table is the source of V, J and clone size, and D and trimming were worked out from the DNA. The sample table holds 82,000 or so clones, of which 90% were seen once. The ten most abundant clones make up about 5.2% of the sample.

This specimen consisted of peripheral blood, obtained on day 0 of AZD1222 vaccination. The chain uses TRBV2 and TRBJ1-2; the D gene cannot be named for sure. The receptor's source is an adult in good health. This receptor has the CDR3 CASSVAGNGYTF. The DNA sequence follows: TGTGCCAGCAGTGTTGCCGGGAATGGCTACACCTTC.